A selection of T cell receptor beta chains follows, all from one sample in a study of cytomegalovirus exposure and HLA in healthy donors. Sequenced by immunoSEQ multiplex PCR; TCRdb stores in-frame clones only, minus some. The sample lists 75,000 to 95,000 clones; about 83% were seen once. The sample was PBMCs. These receptors originate from a woman in her late teens or twenties in good health and CMV-seropositive. CDR3s include the opening cysteine and the closing phenylalanine or tryptophan. The D gene is left open where the match is weak. Only part of the rows carry a size: once, few, many, or a class if the clone is expanded.

j_call d_call v_call clone_size cdr3_nt cdr3_aa
TRBJ2-1 - TRBV5-6 - TGTGCCAGCAGCCGGACTGCCAATGAGCAGTTCTTC CASSRTANEQFF
TRBJ2-3 - TRBV7-3 - TGTGCCAGCAGACAGGCTGCAGGCACAGATACGCAGTATTTT CASRQAAGTDTQYF
TRBJ1-2 - TRBV6-6 - TGTGCCACCCCAAGCGTTAACTATGGCTACACCTTC CATPSVNYGYTF
TRBJ1-3 - TRBV4-2 - TGTGCCAGCAGCCCGCGCGGAAACACCATATATTTT CASSPRGNTIYF
TRBJ2-2 - TRBV19 - TGTGCCAGTAGCCTAGCATTTAGCAATACCGGGGAGCTGTTTTTT CASSLAFSNTGELFF
TRBJ1-4 - TRBV27 - TGTGCCAGCAGTTTATCCCCCATCACAGGAACGACTAATGAAAAACTGTTTTTT CASSLSPITGTTNEKLFF
TRBJ2-7 TRBD1 TRBV23-1 once TGCGCCAGCAGTCAGGCAGGGGGCGGGTGTCTCTTTGGGCAGTACTTC CASSQAGGGCLFGQYF
TRBJ2-7 TRBD1 TRBV7-2 - TGTGCCAGCAGCTCGACAGGGGGCTCCTACGAGCAGTACTTC CASSSTGGSYEQYF
TRBJ1-1 TRBD1 TRBV6-5 - TGTGCCAGCAGTTACTACGACAGGGATACTGAAGCTTTCTTT CASSYYDRDTEAFF
TRBJ1-4 TRBD1 TRBV9 - TGTGCCAGCAGCCTTCAACAGGGGGCAAATGAAAAACTGTTTTTT CASSLQQGANEKLFF
TRBJ2-5 TRBD2 TRBV9 - TGTGCCAGCAGCGCCACTAGCGGGGGGGGCGGGGAGACCCAGTACTTC CASSATSGGGGETQYF
TRBJ2-7 - TRBV18 - TGTGCCAGCTCAGTGGGGCAGGGGGGAGACGAGCAGTACTTC CASSVGQGGDEQYF
TRBJ1-1 - TRBV28 - TGTGCCAGCGGGGGGGCTACTGAAGCTTTCTTT CASGGATEAFF
TRBJ2-2 - TRBV7-2 - TGTGCCAGCAGCCTCAGGGGCCGTAGGACCGGGGAGCTGTTTTTT CASSLRGRRTGELFF
TRBJ1-5 TRBD1 TRBV5-6 - TGTGCCAGCAGCTTGGGACAGGGGTATCCGCCCCAGCATTTT CASSLGQGYPPQHF
TRBJ2-7 TRBD1 TRBV7-3 many TGTGCCAGCAGCTTAACGGGGACAGTGGGGGAGCAGTACTTC CASSLTGTVGEQYF
TRBJ2-7 TRBD2 TRBV25-1 - TGTGCCAGCAGTGAATCTAGCGGGAGGATCACCTACGAGCAGTACTTC CASSESSGRITYEQYF
TRBJ1-5 TRBD1 TRBV4-1 - TGCGCCAGCAGCCAAAGGACAGGGTCAGGCAATCAGCCCCAGCATTTT CASSQRTGSGNQPQHF
TRBJ2-7 - TRBV19 - TGTGCCAGTAGTACCACCGCGTATGGACAGGGACTATACGAGCAGTACTTC CASSTTAYGQGLYEQYF
TRBJ1-2 - TRBV9 - TGTGCCAGCAGCGAGAGGACAACGACCTATGGCTACACCTTC CASSERTTTYGYTF
TRBJ1-4 - TRBV21-1 - TGTGCCAGCAGCAAACTGTTATTATCGTCAGGATCGGATGAAAAACTGTTTTTT CASSKLLLSSGSDEKLFF
TRBJ2-2 - TRBV4-1 - TGCGCCAGCAGCCAAGATTCCGGGACCGGGGAGCTGTTTTTT CASSQDSGTGELFF
TRBJ2-7 TRBD2 TRBV14 once TGTGCCAGCAGCCAAATAGCGGGGGAACACTACGAGCAGTACTTC CASSQIAGEHYEQYF
TRBJ2-7 TRBD1 TRBV6-6 - TGTGCCAGCAGGGACAGGGGGCGAACCTACGAGCAGTACTTC CASRDRGRTYEQYF
TRBJ2-7 - TRBV13 - TGTGCCAGCAGCTTAATGTCTAGTGAGCAGTACTTC CASSLMSSEQYF
TRBJ1-2 TRBD1 TRBV7-9 - TGTGCCAGCAGCGACCCAATGGGACAGCATTATGGCTACACCTTC CASSDPMGQHYGYTF
TRBJ2-7 - TRBV7-2 - TGTGCCAGCAGCTTATATCGGGAGTTCTCCTACGAGCAGTACTTC CASSLYREFSYEQYF
TRBJ1-3 - TRBV28 - TGTGCCAGCAGTTTATCAAGAGCTGGAAACACCATATATTTT CASSLSRAGNTIYF
TRBJ1-1 - TRBV13 - TGTGCCAGCAGCCAAATCGGGACAGAAGCTTTCTTT CASSQIGTEAFF
TRBJ1-2 - TRBV7-2 - TGTGCCAGCAGCTTAGGACAGTTCAACTATGGCTACACCTTC CASSLGQFNYGYTF
TRBJ2-7 - TRBV18 - TGTGCCAGCTCACCATTGGCTGACTACGAGCAGTACTTC CASSPLADYEQYF
TRBJ1-5 - TRBV5-1 - TGCGCCAGCAGCCGAAAAAGGACTCAAGATAGCAATCAGCCCCAGCATTTT CASSRKRTQDSNQPQHF
TRBJ1-1 TRBD1 TRBV5-4 few TGTGCCAGCAACCGACAGGGGATGAACACTGAAGCTTTCTTT CASNRQGMNTEAFF
TRBJ1-2 - TRBV7-9 - TGTGCCAGCAGCTTAGCCAACGGGGAAAACTATGGCTACACCTTC CASSLANGENYGYTF
TRBJ1-2 TRBD1 TRBV28 - TGTGCCAGCAGTTTTTCGGGGCCTAAGGGGGCTGGCTACACCTTC CASSFSGPKGAGYTF
TRBJ1-4 - TRBV28 - TGTGCCAGCAGTTTTGCAGGTTCCGAAAAACTGTTTTTT CASSFAGSEKLFF
TRBJ1-2 TRBD1 TRBV19 - TGTGCCAGTAGTATGCCGGGACAGGGGCTCGGGTATGGCTACACCTTC CASSMPGQGLGYGYTF
TRBJ2-7 TRBD2 TRBV6-6 - TGTGCCAGCATCCCGAGCGGGAGGGCCGGGTACGAGCAGTACTTC CASIPSGRAGYEQYF
TRBJ2-7 - TRBV21-1 - TGTGCCAGCAGCAAGGGTGGGACTAGCGGATACGAGCAGTACTTC CASSKGGTSGYEQYF
TRBJ2-2 TRBD2 TRBV4-1 - TGCGCCAGCAGCCCGGGACTAGTTAACACCGGGGAGCTGTTTTTT CASSPGLVNTGELFF
TRBJ2-1 TRBD2 TRBV7-9 few TGTGCCAGCAGCCCACGGACTAGCGGGCTTCATCGGGAGCAGTTCTTC CASSPRTSGLHREQFF
TRBJ2-1 - TRBV7-2 - TGTGCCGAACGTACAATTCCCGGGTTCAATGAGCAGTTCTTC CAERTIPGFNEQFF
TRBJ1-5 - TRBV6-4 - TGTGCCAGCAGCCGGGAGTTGAGCAATCAGCCCCAGCATTTT CASSRELSNQPQHF
TRBJ1-6 TRBD1 TRBV6-5 few TGTGCCAGCAGTTACTTTCAGGGGGCGACGACTTCACCCCTCCACTTT CASSYFQGATTSPLHF
TRBJ1-6 TRBD1 TRBV5-6 - TGTGCCAGCACCTTAGGGGACAGGGTTTCACCCCTCCACTTT CASTLGDRVSPLHF
TRBJ2-5 TRBD2 TRBV9 - TGTGCCAGCAGCGCGGGGGGAGACGCGGAGACCCAGTACTTC CASSAGGDAETQYF